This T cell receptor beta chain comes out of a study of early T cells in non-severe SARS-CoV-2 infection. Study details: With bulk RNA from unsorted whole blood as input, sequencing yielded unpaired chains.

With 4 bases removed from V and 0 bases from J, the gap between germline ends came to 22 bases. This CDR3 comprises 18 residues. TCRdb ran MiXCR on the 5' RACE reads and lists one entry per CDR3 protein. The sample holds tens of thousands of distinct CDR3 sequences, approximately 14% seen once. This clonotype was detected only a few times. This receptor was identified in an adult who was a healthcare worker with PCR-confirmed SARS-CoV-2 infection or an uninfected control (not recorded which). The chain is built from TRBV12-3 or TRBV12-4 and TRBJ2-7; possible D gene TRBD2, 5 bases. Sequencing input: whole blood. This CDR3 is CASSSGSIDPTFSYEQYF. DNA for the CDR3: TGTGCCAGCAGTTCGGGAAGTATTGACCCCACTTTCTCCTACGAGCAGTACTTC.